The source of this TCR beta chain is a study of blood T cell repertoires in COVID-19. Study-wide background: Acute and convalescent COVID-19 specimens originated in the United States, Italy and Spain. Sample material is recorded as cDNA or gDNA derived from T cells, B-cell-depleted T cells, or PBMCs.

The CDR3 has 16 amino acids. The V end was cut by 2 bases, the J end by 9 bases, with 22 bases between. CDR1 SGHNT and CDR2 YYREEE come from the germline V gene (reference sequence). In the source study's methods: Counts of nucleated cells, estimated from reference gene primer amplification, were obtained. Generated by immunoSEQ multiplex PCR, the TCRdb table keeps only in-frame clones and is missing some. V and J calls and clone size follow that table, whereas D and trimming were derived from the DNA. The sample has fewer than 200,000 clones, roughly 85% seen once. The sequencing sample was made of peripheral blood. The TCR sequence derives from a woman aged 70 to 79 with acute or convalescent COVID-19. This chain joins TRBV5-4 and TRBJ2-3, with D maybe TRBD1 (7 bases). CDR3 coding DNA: TGTGCCAGCAGCTTCGAGGGGGCGACTAGACGGCGCACGCAGTATTTT. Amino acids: CASSFEGATRRRTQYF. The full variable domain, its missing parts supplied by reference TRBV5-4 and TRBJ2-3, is ETGVTQSPTHLIKTRGQQVTLRCSSQSGHNTVSWYQQALGQGPQFIFQYYREEENGRGNFPPRFSGLQFPNYSSELNVNALELDDSALYLCASSFEGATRRRTQYFGPGTRLTVL.